This T cell receptor (beta chain) was recorded in a study of blood T cell repertoires in COVID-19. Study as a whole: Sample material is recorded as cDNA or gDNA derived from T cells, B-cell-depleted T cells, or PBMCs.

As originally analysed: For nucleated cells, counts were estimated from reference gene primer amplification. The method was immunoSEQ multiplex PCR; TCRdb's version includes in-frame clones alone and lacks a portion of them. V and J calls and clone size are given by that table; D and trimming were obtained from the DNA. The sample yields tens of thousands of clones, 89% seen once. The CDR3 covers 15 residues. Germline V lookup: CDR1 LNHDA, CDR2 SQIVND (reference sequence). V lost 3 bases and J lost 7; bases outside the gene matches: 7. The V call is TRBV19, the J call TRBJ1-5, with 9 positions matching TRBD1. This TCR came from a man between 60 and 75 years old with acute or convalescent COVID-19. Sequenced: peripheral blood. CDR3 DNA: TGTGCCAGTAGTATTCCAGGGACAGGGTGGCAGCCCCAGCATTTT. Translating gives CASSIPGTGWQPQHF.